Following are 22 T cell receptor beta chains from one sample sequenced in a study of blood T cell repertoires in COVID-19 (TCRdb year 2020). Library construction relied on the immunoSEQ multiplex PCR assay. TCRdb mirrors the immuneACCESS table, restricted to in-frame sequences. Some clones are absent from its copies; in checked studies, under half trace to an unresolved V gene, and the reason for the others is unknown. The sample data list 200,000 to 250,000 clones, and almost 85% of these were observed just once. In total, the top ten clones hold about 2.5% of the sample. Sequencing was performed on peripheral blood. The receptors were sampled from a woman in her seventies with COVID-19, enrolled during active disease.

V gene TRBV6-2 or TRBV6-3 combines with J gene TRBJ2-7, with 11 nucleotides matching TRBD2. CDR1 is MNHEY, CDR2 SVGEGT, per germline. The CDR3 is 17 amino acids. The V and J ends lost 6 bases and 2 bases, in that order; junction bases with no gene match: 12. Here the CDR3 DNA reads TGTGCCAGCAGCCCCCGACTAGCGGGACTCACTACCTACGAGCAGTACTTC. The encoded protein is CASSPRLAGLTTYEQYF.

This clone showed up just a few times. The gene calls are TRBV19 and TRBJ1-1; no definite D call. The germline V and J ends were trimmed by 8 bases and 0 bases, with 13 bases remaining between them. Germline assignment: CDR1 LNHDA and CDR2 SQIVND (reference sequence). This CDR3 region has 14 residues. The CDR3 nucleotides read TGTGCCAGTGGCGGCAGTCGACTGAACACTGAAGCTTTCTTT. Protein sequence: CASGGSRLNTEAFF.

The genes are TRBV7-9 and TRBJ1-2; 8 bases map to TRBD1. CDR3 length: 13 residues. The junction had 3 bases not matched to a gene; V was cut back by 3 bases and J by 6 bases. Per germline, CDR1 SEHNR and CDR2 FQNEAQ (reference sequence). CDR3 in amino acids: CASSLDRVNGYTF. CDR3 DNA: TGTGCCAGCAGCTTGGACAGGGTAAATGGCTACACCTTC.

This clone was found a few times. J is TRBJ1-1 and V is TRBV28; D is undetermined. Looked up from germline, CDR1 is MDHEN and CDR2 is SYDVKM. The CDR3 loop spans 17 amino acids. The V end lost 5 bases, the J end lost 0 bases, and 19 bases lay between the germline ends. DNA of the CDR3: TGTGCCAGCAGTCCCCCCGGAGAGGTCGCTTTGAACACTGAAGCTTTCTTT. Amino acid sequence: CASSPPGEVALNTEAFF.

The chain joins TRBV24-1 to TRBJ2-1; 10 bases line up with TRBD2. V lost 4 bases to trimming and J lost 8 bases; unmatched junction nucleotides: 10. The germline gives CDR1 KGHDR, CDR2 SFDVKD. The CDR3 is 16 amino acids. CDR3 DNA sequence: TGTGCCACCAGTGACCGAGGTACTAGCGGGACCGATGAGCAGTTCTTC. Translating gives CATSDRGTSGTDEQFF.

Written as DNA, the CDR3 is TGTGCCAGCAGCTTACTTAGGGGTCCCTACGAGCAGTACTTC. Translating gives CASSLLRGPYEQYF. J is TRBJ2-7 and V is TRBV7-9, with D perhaps matching TRBD1 (5 bases). Germline V gene data show CDR1 as SEHNR and CDR2 as FQNEAQ (reference sequence). V shed 2 bases and J shed 2 bases, with 10 bases lying between them. The CDR3 is 14 residues long. Variable domain in full (rest from reference TRBV7-9 and TRBJ2-7): DTGVSQNPRHKITKRGQNVTFRCDPISEHNRLYWYRQTLGQGPEFLTYFQNEAQLEKSRLLSDRFSAERPKGSFSTLEIQRTEQGDSAMYLCASSLLRGPYEQYFGPGTRLTVT.

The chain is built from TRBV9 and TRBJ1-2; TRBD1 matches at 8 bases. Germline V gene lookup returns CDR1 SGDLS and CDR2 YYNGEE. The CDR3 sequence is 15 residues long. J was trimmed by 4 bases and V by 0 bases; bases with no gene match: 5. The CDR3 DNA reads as TGTGCCAGCAGCGTAGGGGGACAGGACACCTATGGCTACACCTTC. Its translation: CASSVGGQDTYGYTF.

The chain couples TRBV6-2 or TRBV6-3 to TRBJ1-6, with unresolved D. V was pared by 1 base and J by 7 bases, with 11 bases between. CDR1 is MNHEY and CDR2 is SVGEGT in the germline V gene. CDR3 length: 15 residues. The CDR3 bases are TGTGCCAGCAGTTACTTTAGAACCTTGAATTCACCCCTCCACTTT. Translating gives CASSYFRTLNSPLHF.

CDR3: CASSLISGNTIYF. CDR3 nucleotide sequence: TGTGCCAGCAGCTTAATCTCTGGAAACACCATATATTTT. The chain employs TRBV9 and TRBJ1-3; D is uncertain. CDR3 length: 13 amino acids. V was clipped by 4 bases and J by 0 bases, with 5 bases between them. Germline CDR1 SGDLS, CDR2 YYNGEE.

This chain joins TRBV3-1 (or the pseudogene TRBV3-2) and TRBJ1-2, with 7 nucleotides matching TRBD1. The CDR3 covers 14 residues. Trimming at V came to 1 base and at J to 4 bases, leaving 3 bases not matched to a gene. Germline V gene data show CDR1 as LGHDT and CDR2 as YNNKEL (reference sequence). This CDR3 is CASSQGTGFYGYTF. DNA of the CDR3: TGTGCCAGCAGCCAAGGGACAGGCTTCTATGGCTACACCTTC.

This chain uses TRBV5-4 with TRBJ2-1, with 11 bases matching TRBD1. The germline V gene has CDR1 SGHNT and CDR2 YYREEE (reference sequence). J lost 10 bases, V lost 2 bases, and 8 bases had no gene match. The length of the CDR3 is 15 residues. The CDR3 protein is CASSFRTGGVREQFF. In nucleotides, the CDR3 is TGTGCCAGCAGCTTTAGGACAGGGGGCGTGAGGGAGCAGTTCTTC.

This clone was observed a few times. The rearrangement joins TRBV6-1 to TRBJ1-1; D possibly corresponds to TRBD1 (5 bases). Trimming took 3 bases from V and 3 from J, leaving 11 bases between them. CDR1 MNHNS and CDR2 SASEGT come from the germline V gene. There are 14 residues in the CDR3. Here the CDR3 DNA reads TGTGCCAGCAGTGATCAAACAGGTTACACTGAAGCTTTCTTT. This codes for CASSDQTGYTEAFF.

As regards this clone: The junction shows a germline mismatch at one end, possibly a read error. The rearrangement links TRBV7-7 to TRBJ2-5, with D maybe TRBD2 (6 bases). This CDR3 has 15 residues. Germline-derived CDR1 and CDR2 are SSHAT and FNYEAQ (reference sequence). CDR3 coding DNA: TGTGCTAGCAGCTTAGGTGGCGGGGCGCAAGAGACCCAGTACTTC. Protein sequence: CASSLGGGAQETQYF. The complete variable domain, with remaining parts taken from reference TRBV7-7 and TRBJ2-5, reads GAGVSQSPRYKVTKRGQDVTLRCDPISSHATLYWYQQALGQGPEFLTYFNYEAQPDKSGLPSDRFSAERPEGSISTLTIQRTEQRDSAMYRCASSLGGGAQETQYFGPGTRLLVL.

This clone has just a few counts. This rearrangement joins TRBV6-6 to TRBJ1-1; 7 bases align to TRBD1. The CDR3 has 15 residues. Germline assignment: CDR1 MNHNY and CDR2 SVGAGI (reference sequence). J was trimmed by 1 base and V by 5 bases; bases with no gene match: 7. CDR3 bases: TGTGCCAGCAGTACGGGGACAGCCCCGAACACTGAAGCTTTCTTT. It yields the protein CASSTGTAPNTEAFF.

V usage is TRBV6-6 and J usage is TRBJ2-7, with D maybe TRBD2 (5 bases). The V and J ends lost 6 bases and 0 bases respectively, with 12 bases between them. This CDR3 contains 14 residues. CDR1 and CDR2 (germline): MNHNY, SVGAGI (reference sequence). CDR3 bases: TGTGCCAGCAGACCACTAGGACCCTCCTACGAGCAGTACTTC. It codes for CASRPLGPSYEQYF.

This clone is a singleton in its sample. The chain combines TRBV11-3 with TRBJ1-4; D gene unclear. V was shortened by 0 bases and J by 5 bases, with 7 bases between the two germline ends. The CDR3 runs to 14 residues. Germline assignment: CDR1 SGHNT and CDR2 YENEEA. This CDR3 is CASSLEHQNEKLFF. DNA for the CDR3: TGTGCCAGCAGCTTAGAACACCAAAATGAAAAACTGTTTTTT.

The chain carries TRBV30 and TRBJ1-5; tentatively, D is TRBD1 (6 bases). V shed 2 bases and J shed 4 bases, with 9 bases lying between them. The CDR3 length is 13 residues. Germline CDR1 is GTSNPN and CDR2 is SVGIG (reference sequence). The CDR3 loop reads CAWSKGTNQPQHF. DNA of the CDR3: TGTGCCTGGAGTAAAGGGACAAATCAGCCCCAGCATTTT.

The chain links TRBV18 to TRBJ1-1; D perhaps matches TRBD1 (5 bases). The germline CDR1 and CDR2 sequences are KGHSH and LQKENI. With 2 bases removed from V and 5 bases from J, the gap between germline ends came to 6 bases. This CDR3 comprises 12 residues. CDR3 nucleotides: TGTGCCAGCTCACCAGCAGGGACTGAAGCTTTCTTT. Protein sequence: CASSPAGTEAFF.

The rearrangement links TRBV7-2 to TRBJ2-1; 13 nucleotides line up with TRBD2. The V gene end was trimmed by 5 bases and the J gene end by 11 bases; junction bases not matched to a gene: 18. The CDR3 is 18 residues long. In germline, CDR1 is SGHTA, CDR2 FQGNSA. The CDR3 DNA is TGTGCCAGCAGCACTTGGACTAGCGGGAGCCGTCCGCTCCCACAGCAGTTCTTC. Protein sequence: CASSTWTSGSRPLPQQFF.

For the CDR3, the DNA is TGTGCCACGAGTTGGGGGCCTCGCACTGAAGCTTTCTTT. Translated, it gives CATSWGPRTEAFF. The V and J genes are TRBV24-1 and TRBJ1-1; D is perhaps TRBD1 (6 bases). Germline V gives CDR1 KGHDR, CDR2 SFDVKD. V lost 10 bases and J lost 4, with 15 bases in between. This CDR3 comprises 13 residues.

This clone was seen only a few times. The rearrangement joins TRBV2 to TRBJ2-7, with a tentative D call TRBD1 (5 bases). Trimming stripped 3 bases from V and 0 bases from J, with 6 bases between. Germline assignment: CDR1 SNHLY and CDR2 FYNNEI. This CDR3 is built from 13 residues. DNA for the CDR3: TGTGCCAGCAGTGAGGACATCTCCTACGAGCAGTACTTC. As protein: CASSEDISYEQYF. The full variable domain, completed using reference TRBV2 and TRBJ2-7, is EPEVTQTPSHQVTQMGQEVILRCVPISNHLYFYWYRQILGQKVEFLVSFYNNEISEKSEIFDDQFSVERPDGSNFTLKIRSTKLEDSAMYFCASSEDISYEQYFGPGTRLTVT.

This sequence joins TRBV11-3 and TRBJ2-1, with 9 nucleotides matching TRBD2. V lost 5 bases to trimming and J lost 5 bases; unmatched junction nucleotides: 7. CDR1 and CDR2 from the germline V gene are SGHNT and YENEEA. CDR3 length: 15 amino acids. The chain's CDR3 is CASSRGGLANNEQFF. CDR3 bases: TGTGCCAGCAGCCGCGGGGGACTAGCTAACAATGAGCAGTTCTTC.